Sequencing of this T cell receptor beta chain was carried out in a study of blood T cell repertoires in COVID-19. Background on the study: Both acute and convalescent COVID-19 samples were obtained from the United States, Italy and Spain. In each case, the material was cDNA or gDNA derived from T cells, B-cell-depleted T cells, or PBMCs.

In the original processing: Amplification of reference gene primers was used by the study to estimate nucleated cell counts. Clones were sequenced by immunoSEQ multiplex PCR, and TCRdb holds only the in-frame ones, with some missing. The DNA was the basis for D and trimming; V, J and clone size are from that table. The table shows 130,000 to 150,000 clones, with 65% to 80% occurring only once. CDR3 length: 14 amino acids. The V segment lost 6 bases and the J segment 5 bases; nucleotides outside the gene matches: 6. Germline loops: CDR1 SGHKS, CDR2 YYEKEE (reference sequence). The count of this clone is one.

Sequenced: peripheral blood. The sequence came from a woman aged 55-70 years with acute or convalescent COVID-19. The chain employs TRBV5-5 and TRBJ1-4; 8 bases align to TRBD1. CDR3 nucleotide sequence: TGTGCCAGCAAATGGACAGGGTTCAATGAAAAACTGTTTTTT. This translates into CASKWTGFNEKLFF.